This T cell receptor beta chain originates from a study of T cell responses to AZD1222 COVID-19 vaccine. Repertoires were generated with immunoSEQ multiplex PCR, while TCRdb's copy carries only in-frame clones and drops some. The sample includes some 150,000 clones, around 90% of them seen just once. Study-wide points: Reportedly, nearly half the spike-specific TCRs target unmutated variant regions. White British donors predominated, females outnumbered males, and clonal diversity was possibly underestimated. Elevations in Spike-specific TCR breadth and depth followed administration of two AZD1222 doses.

In the case of this clone: The antigen is undetermined.

Sequences were derived from peripheral blood, sampled on day 0 of MenACWY control vaccination. The receptor comes from an adult in good health.

The CDR3 spells CASSPSWVARPETQYF. The CDR3 DNA sequence: TGCGCCAGCAGCCCATCTTGGGTGGCCCGCCCAGAGACCCAGTACTTC. V is TRBV4-3 and J is TRBJ2-5, with D hard to call. The CDR3 covers 16 residues. Per germline, CDR1 LGHNA and CDR2 YSLEER. V was pared by 4 bases and J by 4 bases, with 19 bases between.